The sequence of this TCR beta chain was determined in a study of early T cells in non-severe SARS-CoV-2 infection. Study at large: Sequencing of unsorted whole blood was done on bulk RNA, leaving chains unpaired. Overall study findings and caveats: VDJdb-based matching was biased toward anti-spike CD8 responses and missed private and CD4 specificities.

For this clonotype: Its antigen is unidentified. A read error may be the cause here, since a much bigger clone is one base away.

Each single cDNA molecule received a unique molecular identifier. One entry per CDR3 protein, called by TCRdb with MiXCR from the 5' RACE reads. The sample has 20,000 to 25,000 distinct CDR3 sequences, under 5% seen once; the top ten hold almost 1.5%. The V gene lost 0 bases and the J gene lost 7 bases, with 16 bases spanning the gap. The CDR3 is made up of 16 amino acids. This sequence joins TRBV12-3 or TRBV12-4 and TRBJ1-5, with D maybe TRBD1 (5 bases). The specimen sequenced was whole blood. The clonotype comes from an adult who was a healthcare worker with PCR-confirmed SARS-CoV-2 infection or an uninfected control (not recorded which). The CDR3 here is CASSLANLQGDQPQHF. The DNA of the CDR3 is TGTGCCAGCAGTTTAGCGAACCTGCAGGGAGACCAGCCCCAGCATTTT.